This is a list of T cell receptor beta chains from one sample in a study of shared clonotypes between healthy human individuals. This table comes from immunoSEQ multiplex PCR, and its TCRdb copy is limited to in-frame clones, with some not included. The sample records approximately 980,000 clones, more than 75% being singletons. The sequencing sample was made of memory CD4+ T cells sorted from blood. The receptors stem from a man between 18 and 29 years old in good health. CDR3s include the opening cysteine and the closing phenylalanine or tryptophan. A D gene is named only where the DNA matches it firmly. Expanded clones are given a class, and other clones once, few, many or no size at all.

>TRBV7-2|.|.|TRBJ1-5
TGTGCCAGCAGCTTAGAAGTGGCTCAGCCCCAGCATTTT
CASSLEVAQPQHF
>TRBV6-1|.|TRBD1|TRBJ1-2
TGTGCCATTGCCGACAGGGGCGGCTACACCTTC
CAIADRGGYTF
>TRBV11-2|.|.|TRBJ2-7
TGTGCCAGCAGCTTAGCCCGGCTGAGCGACGAGCAGTACTTC
CASSLARLSDEQYF
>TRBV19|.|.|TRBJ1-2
TGTGCCAGTAGAGACCCAGGGAACTATGGCTACACCTTC
CASRDPGNYGYTF
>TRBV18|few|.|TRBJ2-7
TGTGCCAGCTCACCACCTGGCGAAGGGTTCTACGAGCAGTACTTC
CASSPPGEGFYEQYF
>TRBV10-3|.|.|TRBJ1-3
TGTGCCATCAGTGGACCCCGGGAAACAACCTCTGGAAACACCATATATTTT
CAISGPRETTSGNTIYF
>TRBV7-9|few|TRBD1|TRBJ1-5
TGTGCCAGCAGCTCAGACAGGGGAAGCAATCAGCCCCAGCATTTT
CASSSDRGSNQPQHF
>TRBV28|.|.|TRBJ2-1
TGTGCCAGCAGGGAGCTGAACAATGAGCAGTTCTTC
CASRELNNEQFF
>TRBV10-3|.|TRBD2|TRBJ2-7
TGTGCCATCAGAGGGACTAGCGGGAGGGTATACGAGCAGTACTTC
CAIRGTSGRVYEQYF
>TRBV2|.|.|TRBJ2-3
TGTGCCAGCAGTGAAGCAGGGGGGGCCGCTACGCAGTATTTT
CASSEAGGAATQYF
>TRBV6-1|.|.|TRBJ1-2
TGTGCCAGCAGAACATGGGGCAGAGACTATGGCTACACCTTC
CASRTWGRDYGYTF
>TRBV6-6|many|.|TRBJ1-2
TGTGCCAGCAGTTACCTTGCGGTCGCCACTATGGGCGGCTACACCTTC
CASSYLAVATMGGYTF
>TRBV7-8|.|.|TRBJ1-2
TGTGCCAGCAGCTTACGACGAGCAGGCAGTTTGGAGGGCTACACCTTC
CASSLRRAGSLEGYTF
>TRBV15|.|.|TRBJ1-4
TGTGCCACCAGCAGAGATTCAGGGTGGGATGAAAAACTGTTTTTT
CATSRDSGWDEKLFF